The 14 T cell receptor beta chains below were found in one sample sequenced in a study of graft-versus-host responses after intestinal transplantation. Here immunoSEQ multiplex PCR was the method, and the copy in TCRdb shows in-frame clones only, minus some. The sample consists of some 120,000 clones, about 92% of them appearing once. For these TCRs, the target antigens are not known. Sequenced material: unstimulated CD4+ T cells sorted from spleen or lymph node cells, taken before intestinal transplant. The receptors originated from a human donor who received an intestinal transplant.

This chain connects TRBV7-9 to TRBJ1-1; D is unclear. The CDR3 runs to 14 residues. The V gene lost 0 bases and the J gene lost 4 bases, with 9 bases spanning the gap. Germline V lookup: CDR1 SEHNR, CDR2 FQNEAQ (reference sequence). The CDR3 sequence is CASSLAGSFTEAFF. CDR3 coding DNA: TGTGCCAGCAGCTTAGCGGGGAGTTTCACTGAAGCTTTCTTT.

The V call is TRBV2, the J call TRBJ1-2; D unresolved. The CDR3 totals 13 residues. The germline gives CDR1 SNHLY, CDR2 FYNNEI. Trimming shortened V by 8 bases and J by 2 bases, and 12 bases separated the two germline ends. The CDR3 loop reads CASSKMGNYGYTF. As DNA, the CDR3 is TGTGCCAGCTCCAAGATGGGGAACTATGGCTACACCTTC.

V is TRBV29-1 and J is TRBJ2-5, with 8 positions matching TRBD1. Losses at the gene ends were 4 bases for V and 1 base for J; bases not matched to a gene: 5. CDR3 size: 14 residues. The germline V gene has CDR1 SQVTM and CDR2 ANQGSEA. DNA for the CDR3: TGCAGCGTTGCGAGGACAGGGATCCAAGAGACCCAGTACTTC. Protein product: CSVARTGIQETQYF.

The chain employs TRBV10-3 and TRBJ1-3; 7 positions match TRBD1. Germline assignment: CDR1 ENHRY and CDR2 SYGVKD. This CDR3 has 14 amino acids. After removal of 5 bases from V and 4 bases from J, the junction contained 5 bases not matched to a gene. The CDR3, as DNA: TGTGCCATCAGTAACCAGGACAGGGGAAACACCATATATTTT. This sequence encodes CAISNQDRGNTIYF.

J is TRBJ2-1 and V is TRBV6-6; 9 nucleotides match TRBD2. The CDR3 totals 13 residues. V trimming: 6 bases; J trimming: 9 bases; junction bases outside the gene matches: 6. CDR1 is MNHNY and CDR2 is SVGAGI in the germline V gene (reference sequence). CDR3 sequence: CASRGGGAGEQFF. The CDR3 DNA follows: TGTGCCAGCAGAGGCGGGGGGGCGGGTGAGCAGTTCTTC.

The chain is built from TRBV5-4 and TRBJ1-1; D not certain. Germline loops: CDR1 SGHNT, CDR2 YYREEE (reference sequence). V was trimmed by 7 bases and J by 1 base, leaving 14 bases between them. This CDR3 comprises 14 residues. CDR3 region: CASASPDGNTEAFF. The CDR3 DNA sequence: TGTGCCAGCGCCTCCCCGGACGGGAACACTGAAGCTTTCTTT.

This chain connects TRBV9 to TRBJ2-2; TRBD1 agrees at 9 bases. The CDR3 covers 16 residues. Per germline, CDR1 SGDLS and CDR2 YYNGEE. The junction had 8 bases not matched to a gene; V was cut back by 4 bases and J by 4 bases. The CDR3 loop is CASSPSQGAGTGELFF. CDR3 nucleotides: TGTGCCAGCAGCCCGTCACAGGGGGCGGGCACCGGGGAGCTGTTTTTT.

The gene calls are TRBV19 and TRBJ1-6, with D hard to call. The germline V gene encodes CDR1 LNHDA and CDR2 SQIVND (reference sequence). CDR3 size: 13 residues. Deletions cut 6 bases from V and 14 bases from J, with 17 bases between. The CDR3 here is CASSQVANLALHF. The CDR3 nucleotides read TGTGCCAGTAGCCAGGTGGCTAATTTGGCCCTCCACTTT.

The chain recombines TRBV29-1 with TRBJ1-1; no firm D call. Trimming took 1 base from V and 5 from J, leaving 14 bases between them. The CDR3 loop spans 14 amino acids. CDR1 is SQVTM and CDR2 is ANQGSEA in the germline V gene. The CDR3 DNA reads TGCAGCGTTGAAGTGGCGGGTAGTAATACTGAAGCTTTCTTT. This codes for CSVEVAGSNTEAFF.

The chain links TRBV7-9 to TRBJ1-1; no definite D call. The CDR3 has 11 amino acids. Germline CDR1 SEHNR, CDR2 FQNEAQ (reference sequence). Trimming shortened V by 5 bases and J by 7 bases, and 8 bases separated the two germline ends. CDR3 DNA sequence: TGTGCCAGCAGCCCTCAGATTGAAGCTTTCTTT. It yields the protein CASSPQIEAFF.

V and J are TRBV9 and TRBJ1-1; possibly TRBD1 for D (5 bases). The CDR3 totals 15 residues. Germline CDR1 is SGDLS and CDR2 is YYNGEE. V was clipped by 0 bases and J by 4 bases, with 13 bases between them. The CDR3 region is CASSVALGGSTEAFF. Written as DNA, the CDR3 is TGTGCCAGCAGCGTAGCGCTGGGGGGGAGCACTGAAGCTTTCTTT.

The rearrangement links TRBV21-1 to TRBJ1-4; the table's D call of TRBD1 was not tested on the DNA. TRBV21-1 is marked as a pseudogene. This CDR3 spans 14 amino acids. CDR3 in amino acids: CASRQAIMDEKLFF. The CDR3 region has the DNA TGTGCCAGCCGACAGGCTATAATGGATGAAAAACTGTTTTTT.

This chain's CDR3 is CASSSLQNYGYTF. CDR3 nucleotide sequence: TGTGCCAGTAGTAGCTTACAGAACTATGGCTACACCTTC. The chain uses TRBV19 and TRBJ1-2, with D hard to call. This CDR3 is 13 amino acids long. Germline loops: CDR1 LNHDA, CDR2 SQIVND (reference sequence). The germline V and J ends were trimmed by 4 bases and 2 bases, with 8 bases remaining between them. The full variable domain, in which reference TRBV19 and TRBJ1-2 provide the parts outside the CDR3, is DGGITQSPKYLFRKEGQNVTLSCEQNLNHDAMYWYRQDPGQGLRLIYYSQIVNDFQKGDIAEGYSVSREKKESFPLTVTSAQKNPTAFYLCASSSLQNYGYTFGSGTRLTVV.

The count of this clone is one. V usage is TRBV7-9 and J usage is TRBJ1-2; 10 bases line up with TRBD1. This CDR3 comprises 15 residues. The germline gives CDR1 SEHNR, CDR2 FQNEAQ (reference sequence). V trimming: 5 bases; J trimming: 4 bases; junction bases outside the gene matches: 7. This chain's CDR3 is CASSPGQGLTYGYTF. The CDR3 DNA sequence: TGTGCCAGCAGCCCGGGACAGGGGTTGACCTATGGCTACACCTTC.